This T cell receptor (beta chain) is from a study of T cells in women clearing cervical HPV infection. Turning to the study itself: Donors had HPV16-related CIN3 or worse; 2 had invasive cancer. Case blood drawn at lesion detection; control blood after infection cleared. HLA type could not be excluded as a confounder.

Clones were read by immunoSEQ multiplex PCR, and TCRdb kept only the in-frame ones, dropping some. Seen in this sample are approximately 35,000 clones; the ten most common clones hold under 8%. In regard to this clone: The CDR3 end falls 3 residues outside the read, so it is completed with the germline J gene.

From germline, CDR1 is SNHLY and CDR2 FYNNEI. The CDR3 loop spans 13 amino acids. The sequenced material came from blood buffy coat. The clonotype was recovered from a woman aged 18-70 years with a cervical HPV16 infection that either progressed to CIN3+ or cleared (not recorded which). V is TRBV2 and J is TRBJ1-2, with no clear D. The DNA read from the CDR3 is TGTGCCAGCAGCACAACTAGCTCAGATACC. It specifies CASSTTSSDT. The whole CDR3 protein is CASSTTSSDTYTF.